These 6 T cell receptor beta chains were all obtained from the same sample, sequenced in a study of T cells in Graves' hyperthyroidism and ophthalmopathy. Amplified TCR beta CDR3 regions came from RNA transcripts. Primed by the HTBI set, a first-round RT-PCR was run on the TCR CDR3. TCRdb independently ran MiXCR on the multiplex PCR reads; one entry per CDR3 protein. The table includes approximately 360,000 distinct CDR3 sequences, about 25% detected once. The material sequenced was blood. The source is a man aged 45-65 years with Graves' hyperthyroidism.

V gene TRBV20-1 combines with J gene TRBJ2-1; D may be TRBD2 (6 bases). The V end lost 5 bases, the J end lost 7 bases, and 21 bases lay between the germline ends. This CDR3 is 15 amino acids long. CDR1 and CDR2 (germline): DFQATT, SNEGSKA (reference sequence). The CDR3 here is CSAASGGRPGNEQFF. The CDR3 bases are TGCAGTGCTGCCTCTGGGGGGAGGCCGGGTAATGAGCAGTTCTTC.

CDR3: CASSPALGNTIYF. The CDR3 DNA reads TGTGCCAGCAGTCCAGCCCTGGGAAACACCATATATTTT. This chain links TRBV2 with TRBJ1-3; the D is unclear. The V and J ends lost 5 bases and 4 bases respectively, with 9 bases between them. The germline V gene encodes CDR1 SNHLY and CDR2 FYNNEI. The CDR3 has 13 residues.

With respect to this clonotype: A read error is possible here, since a much larger clone lies one base away. The chain uses TRBV14 and TRBJ2-7, with 14 bases identical to TRBD2. Germline CDR1 reads SGHDN; CDR2 reads FVKESK. This CDR3 has 15 residues. In DNA, the CDR3 is TGTGCCAGCAGCCAGGGACTAGCGGGAGCTCGGGAGCGGTACTTC. It codes for CASSQGLAGARERYF.

This clonotype was counted many times. This rearrangement joins TRBV6-1 to TRBJ2-3; D unclear. The germline gives CDR1 MNHNS, CDR2 SASEGT. V lost 6 bases and J lost 0, with 13 bases in between. The CDR3 covers 15 residues. The CDR3 DNA is TGTGCCAGCAGCAACACCGACGGAAGCACAGATACGCAGTATTTT. It is translated as CASSNTDGSTDTQYF.

At least ten counts were recorded for this clonotype. J is TRBJ2-7 and V is TRBV3-1; 10 bases match TRBD2. Losses at the gene ends were 3 bases for V and 5 bases for J; bases not matched to a gene: 7. CDR1 is LGHDT, CDR2 YNNKEL, per germline (reference sequence). This CDR3 is built from 15 residues. Written as DNA, the CDR3 is TGTGCCAGCAGCCAGCAAGCGGGAGGGCCCCACGAGCAGTACTTC. Protein sequence: CASSQQAGGPHEQYF.

The CDR3 DNA sequence: TGTGCCAGTAGTATCCTGGTGGCAGATACGCAGTATTTT. Amino acid sequence: CASSILVADTQYF. This chain joins TRBV19 and TRBJ2-3; D unresolved. Looked up from germline, CDR1 is LNHDA and CDR2 is SQIVND (reference sequence). V lost 3 bases and J lost 4, with 8 bases in between. There are 13 residues in the CDR3.